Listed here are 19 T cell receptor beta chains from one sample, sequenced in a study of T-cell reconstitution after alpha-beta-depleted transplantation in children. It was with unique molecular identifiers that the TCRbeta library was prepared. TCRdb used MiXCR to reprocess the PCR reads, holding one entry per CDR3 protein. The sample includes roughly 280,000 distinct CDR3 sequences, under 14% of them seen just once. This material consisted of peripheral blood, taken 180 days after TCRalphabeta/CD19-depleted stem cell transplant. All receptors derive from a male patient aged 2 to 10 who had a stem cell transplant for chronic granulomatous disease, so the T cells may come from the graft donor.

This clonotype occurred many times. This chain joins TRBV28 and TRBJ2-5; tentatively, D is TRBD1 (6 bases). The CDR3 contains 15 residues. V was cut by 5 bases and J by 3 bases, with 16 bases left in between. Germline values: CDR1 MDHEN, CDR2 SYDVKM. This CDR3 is CASSAITGLKETQYF. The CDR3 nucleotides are TGTGCCAGCAGTGCCATAACAGGGTTGAAAGAGACCCAGTACTTC.

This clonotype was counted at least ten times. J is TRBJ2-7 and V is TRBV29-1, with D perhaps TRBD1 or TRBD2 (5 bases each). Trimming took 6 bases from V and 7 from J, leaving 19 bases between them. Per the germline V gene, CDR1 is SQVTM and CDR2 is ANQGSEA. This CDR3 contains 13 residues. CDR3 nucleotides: TGCAGCGTGAACCGAGTCGGGGCTAGGGAGCAGTACTTC. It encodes CSVNRVGAREQYF.

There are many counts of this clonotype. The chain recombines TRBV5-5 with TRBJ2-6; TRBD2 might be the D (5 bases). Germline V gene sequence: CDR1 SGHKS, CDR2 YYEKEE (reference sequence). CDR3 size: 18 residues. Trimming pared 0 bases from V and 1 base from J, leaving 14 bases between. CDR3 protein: CASSLGTPTPSGANVLTF. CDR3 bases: TGTGCCAGCAGCTTGGGGACTCCTACCCCATCTGGGGCCAACGTCCTGACTTTC.

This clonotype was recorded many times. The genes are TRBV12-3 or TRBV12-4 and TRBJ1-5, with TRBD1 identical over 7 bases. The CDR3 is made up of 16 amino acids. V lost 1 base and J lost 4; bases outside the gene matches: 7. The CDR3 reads CASSLVGGQRNQPQHF. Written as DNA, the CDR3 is TGTGCCAGCAGTTTAGTCGGGGGACAGCGGAATCAGCCCCAGCATTTT.

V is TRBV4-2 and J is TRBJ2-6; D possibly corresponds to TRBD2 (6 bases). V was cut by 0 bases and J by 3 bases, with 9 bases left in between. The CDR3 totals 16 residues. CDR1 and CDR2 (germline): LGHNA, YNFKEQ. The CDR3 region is CASSQDGGNGANVLTF. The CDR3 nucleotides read TGTGCCAGCAGCCAAGATGGGGGGAATGGGGCCAACGTCCTGACTTTC.

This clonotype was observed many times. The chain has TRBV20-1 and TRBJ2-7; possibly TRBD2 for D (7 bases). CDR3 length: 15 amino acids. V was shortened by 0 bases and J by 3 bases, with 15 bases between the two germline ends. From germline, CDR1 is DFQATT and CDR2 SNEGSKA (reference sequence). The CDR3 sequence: CSAREGGRGYYEQYF. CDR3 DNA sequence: TGCAGTGCTAGAGAGGGGGGGCGGGGCTACTACGAGCAGTACTTC.

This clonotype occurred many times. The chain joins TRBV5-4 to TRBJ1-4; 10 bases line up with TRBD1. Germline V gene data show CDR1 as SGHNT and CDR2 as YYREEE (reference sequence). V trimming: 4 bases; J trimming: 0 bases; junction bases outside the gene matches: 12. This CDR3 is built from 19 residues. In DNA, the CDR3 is TGTGCCAGCAGCACGTGGACAGGGGGTATTAGGGCAACTAATGAAAAACTGTTTTTT. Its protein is CASSTWTGGIRATNEKLFF.

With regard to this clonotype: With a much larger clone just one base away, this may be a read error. In nucleotides, the CDR3 is TGCGCCAGCAGCTCCGGTTTACTGGCGGGGGGCACAGATACGCGGTATTTT. Protein sequence: CASSSGLLAGGTDTRYF. V usage is TRBV5-1 and J usage is TRBJ2-3, with TRBD2 identical over 8 bases. Germline V lookup: CDR1 SGHRS, CDR2 YFSETQ. The CDR3 covers 17 residues.

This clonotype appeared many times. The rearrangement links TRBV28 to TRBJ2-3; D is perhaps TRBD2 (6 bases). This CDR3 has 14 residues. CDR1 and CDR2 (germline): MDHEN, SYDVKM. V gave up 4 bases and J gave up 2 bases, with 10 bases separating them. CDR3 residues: CASSWGLFTDTQYF. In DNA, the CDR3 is TGTGCCAGCAGTTGGGGACTCTTCACAGATACGCAGTATTTT.

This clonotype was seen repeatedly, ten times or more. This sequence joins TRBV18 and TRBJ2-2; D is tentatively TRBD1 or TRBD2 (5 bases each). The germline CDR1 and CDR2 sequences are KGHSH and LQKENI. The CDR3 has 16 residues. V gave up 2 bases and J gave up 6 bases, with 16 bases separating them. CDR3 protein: CASSPRDRELPGELFF. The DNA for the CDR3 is TGTGCCAGCTCACCAAGGGACCGGGAACTTCCCGGGGAGCTGTTTTTT.

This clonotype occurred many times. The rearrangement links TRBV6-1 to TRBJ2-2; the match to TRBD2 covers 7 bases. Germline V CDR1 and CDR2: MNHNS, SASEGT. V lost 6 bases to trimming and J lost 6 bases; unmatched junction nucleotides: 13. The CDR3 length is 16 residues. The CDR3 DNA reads TGTGCCAGCAGCTCTGCCCGAGCGGGATTAGCCGGGGAGCTGTTTTTT. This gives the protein CASSSARAGLAGELFF.

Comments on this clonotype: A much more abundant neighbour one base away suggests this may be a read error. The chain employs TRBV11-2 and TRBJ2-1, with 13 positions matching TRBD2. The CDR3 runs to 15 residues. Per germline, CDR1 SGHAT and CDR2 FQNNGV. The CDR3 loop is CASSTTSGRANKQFF. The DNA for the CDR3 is TGTGCCAGCAGCACAACTAGCGGGAGGGCCAATAAGCAGTTCTTC.

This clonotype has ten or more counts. The CDR3 is CASRNGGSYEQYF. The DNA of the CDR3 is TGTGCCAGCAGGAATGGAGGGTCCTACGAGCAGTACTTC. The gene calls are TRBV6-1 and TRBJ2-7; D is perhaps TRBD2 (6 bases). V shed 6 bases and J shed 1 base, with 10 bases lying between them. Germline V lookup: CDR1 MNHNS, CDR2 SASEGT. CDR3 length: 13 amino acids.

The CDR3 loop reads CASGPGTSGNTIYF. CDR3 in DNA: TGCGCCAGCGGACCAGGAACCTCTGGAAACACCATATATTTT. J is TRBJ1-3 and V is TRBV5-1; D uncertain. The germline V and J ends were trimmed by 7 bases and 0 bases, with 11 bases remaining between them. Germline V gives CDR1 SGHRS, CDR2 YFSETQ. The CDR3 loop spans 14 amino acids.

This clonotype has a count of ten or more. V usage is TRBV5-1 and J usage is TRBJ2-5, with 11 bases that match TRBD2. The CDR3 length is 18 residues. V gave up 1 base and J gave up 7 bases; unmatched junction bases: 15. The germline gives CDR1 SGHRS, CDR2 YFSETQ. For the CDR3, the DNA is TGCGCCAGCAGCTTGCCGGGACTAGCGGCCAACCCCCGAGGGACCCAGTACTTC. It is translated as CASSLPGLAANPRGTQYF.

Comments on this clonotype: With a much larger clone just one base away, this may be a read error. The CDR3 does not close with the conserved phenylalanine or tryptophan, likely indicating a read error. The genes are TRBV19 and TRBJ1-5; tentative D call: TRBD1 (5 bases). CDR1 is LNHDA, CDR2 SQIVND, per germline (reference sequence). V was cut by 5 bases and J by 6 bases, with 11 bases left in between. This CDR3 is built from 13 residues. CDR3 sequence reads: CASSPGLAQPQHY. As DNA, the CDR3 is TGTGCCAGTAGTCCAGGGTTGGCTCAGCCCCAGCATTAT.

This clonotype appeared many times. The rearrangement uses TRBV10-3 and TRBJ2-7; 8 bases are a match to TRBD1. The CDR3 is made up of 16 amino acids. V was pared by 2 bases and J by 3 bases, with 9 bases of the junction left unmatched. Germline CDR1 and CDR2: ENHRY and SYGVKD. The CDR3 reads CAISEPGQGGDYEQYF. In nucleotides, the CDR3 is TGTGCCATCAGTGAGCCCGGACAGGGAGGAGACTACGAGCAGTACTTC.

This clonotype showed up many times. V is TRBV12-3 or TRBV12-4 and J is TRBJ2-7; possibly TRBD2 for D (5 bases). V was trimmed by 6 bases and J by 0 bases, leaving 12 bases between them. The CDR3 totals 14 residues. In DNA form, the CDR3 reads TGTGCCAGCAGGCCCGGACTTATCTCCTACGAGCAGTACTTC. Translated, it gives CASRPGLISYEQYF.

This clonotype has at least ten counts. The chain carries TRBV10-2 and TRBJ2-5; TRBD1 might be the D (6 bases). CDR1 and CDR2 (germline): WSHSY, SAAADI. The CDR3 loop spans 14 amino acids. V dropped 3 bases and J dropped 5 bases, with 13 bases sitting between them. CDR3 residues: CASSEPTGVETQYF. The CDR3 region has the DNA TGCGCCAGCAGTGAACCGACAGGAGTTGAGACCCAGTACTTC.